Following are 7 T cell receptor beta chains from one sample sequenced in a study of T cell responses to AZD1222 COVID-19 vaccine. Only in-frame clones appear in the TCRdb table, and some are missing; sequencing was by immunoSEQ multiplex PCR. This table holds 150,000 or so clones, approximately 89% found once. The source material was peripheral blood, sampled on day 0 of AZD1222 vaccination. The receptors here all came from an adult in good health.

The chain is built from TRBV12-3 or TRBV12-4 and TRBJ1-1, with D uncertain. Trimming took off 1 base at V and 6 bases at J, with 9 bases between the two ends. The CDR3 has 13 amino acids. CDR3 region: CASSLVEKAEAFF. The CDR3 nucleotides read TGTGCCAGCAGTTTAGTCGAAAAGGCTGAAGCTTTCTTT.

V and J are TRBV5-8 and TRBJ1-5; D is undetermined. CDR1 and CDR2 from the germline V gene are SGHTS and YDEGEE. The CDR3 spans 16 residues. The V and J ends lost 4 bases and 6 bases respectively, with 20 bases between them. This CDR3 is CASSLPGPPGSQPQHF. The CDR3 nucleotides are TGTGCCAGCAGCCTGCCGGGCCCCCCCGGGAGTCAGCCCCAGCATTTT.

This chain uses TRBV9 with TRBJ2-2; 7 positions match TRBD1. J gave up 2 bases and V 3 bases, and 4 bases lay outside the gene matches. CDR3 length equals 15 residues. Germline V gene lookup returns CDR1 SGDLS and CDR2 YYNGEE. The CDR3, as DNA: TGTGCCAGCAGCGCCTGGGACAGCAACACCGGGGAGCTGTTTTTT. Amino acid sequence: CASSAWDSNTGELFF.

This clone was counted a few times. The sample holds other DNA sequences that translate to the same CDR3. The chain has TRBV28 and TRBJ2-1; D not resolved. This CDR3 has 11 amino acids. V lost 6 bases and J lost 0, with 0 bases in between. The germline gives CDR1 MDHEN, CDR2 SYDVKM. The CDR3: CASSSYNEQFF. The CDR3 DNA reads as TGTGCCAGCAGCTCCTACAATGAGCAGTTCTTC.

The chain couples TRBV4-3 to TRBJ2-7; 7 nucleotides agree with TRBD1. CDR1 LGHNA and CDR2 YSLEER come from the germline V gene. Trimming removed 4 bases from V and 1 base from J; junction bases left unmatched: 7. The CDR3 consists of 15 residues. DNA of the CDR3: TGCGCCAGCAGCCGAGAGACAGGGTGGTCCTACGAGCAGTACTTC. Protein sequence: CASSRETGWSYEQYF.

CDR3 nucleotides: TGTGCCAGCAGTCTACCGACAGGGGGGCCCTACGAGCAGTACTTC. It translates to CASSLPTGGPYEQYF. This chain uses TRBV27 with TRBJ2-7; 9 bases match TRBD1. Per the germline V gene, CDR1 is MNHEY and CDR2 is SMNVEV (reference sequence). V trimming: 5 bases; J trimming: 2 bases; junction bases outside the gene matches: 7. CDR3 length: 15 residues.

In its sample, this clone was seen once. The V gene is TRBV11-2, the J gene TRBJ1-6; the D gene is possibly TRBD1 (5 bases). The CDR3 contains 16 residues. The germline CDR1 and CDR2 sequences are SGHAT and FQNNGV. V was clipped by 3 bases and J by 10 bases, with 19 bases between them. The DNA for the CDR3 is TGTGCCAGCAGCTTGGGGGTTAGGGTCGGTGGCTCACCCCTCCACTTT. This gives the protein CASSLGVRVGGSPLHF.